This TCR beta chain was captured in a study of human T cells and chemical hapten exposure. The time point: pre-sensitization, week 0. Described treatment: therapeutic diphenylcyclopropenone sensitization with weekly scalp DPC. Someone pulled total RNA out of unfractionated whole blood. TCRdb re-derived calls from the RACE reads in MiXCR, one entry per CDR3 protein. The sample includes some 250,000 distinct CDR3 sequences, approximately 7.5% of them seen just once. Only a few counts were recorded for this clonotype. Its antigen remains unidentified. Notes on the study in general: The donor cohort had alopecia, so its immune response may not match that of healthy people.

The CDR3 runs to 16 residues. The germline V gene encodes CDR1 SGHTA and CDR2 FQGTGA. The junction had 8 bases not matched to a gene; V was cut back by 3 bases and J by 4 bases. The material was whole blood, obtained in connection with sensitization to the hapten diphenylcyclopropenone (DPC). This receptor was taken from a man aged 18 to 29 with alopecia areata. Some clones in this sample may be carry-over from other donors' samples. The chain combines TRBV7-3 with TRBJ2-5; TRBD2 agrees at 10 bases. The CDR3 sequence: CASSLPSSGGPETQYF. CDR3 nucleotide sequence: TGTGCCAGCAGCTTGCCATCTAGCGGGGGACCAGAGACCCAGTACTTC.